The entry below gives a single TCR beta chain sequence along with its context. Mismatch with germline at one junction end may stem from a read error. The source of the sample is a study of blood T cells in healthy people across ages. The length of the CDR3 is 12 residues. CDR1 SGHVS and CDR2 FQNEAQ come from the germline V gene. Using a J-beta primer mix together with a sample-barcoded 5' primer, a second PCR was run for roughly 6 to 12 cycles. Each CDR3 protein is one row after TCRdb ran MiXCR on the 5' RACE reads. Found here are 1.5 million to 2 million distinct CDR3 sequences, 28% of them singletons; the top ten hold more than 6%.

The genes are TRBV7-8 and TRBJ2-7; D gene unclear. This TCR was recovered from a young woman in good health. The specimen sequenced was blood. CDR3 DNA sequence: TGTGCCGGCAGCACCCTCGGGCTCGAGCAGTACTTC. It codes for CAGSTLGLEQYF.